This is a list of T cell receptor beta chains from one sample in a study of blood T cell repertoires in COVID-19. The method was immunoSEQ multiplex PCR; TCRdb's version includes in-frame clones alone and lacks a portion of them. Of more than 200,000 clones listed, about 80% are singletons. The sequenced sample was PBMCs or T cells enriched from blood (not recorded which). These TCRs come from a man in his 60s who had recovered from COVID-19. The CDR3 runs from the conserved cysteine through the conserved F or W. A D gene is named only where the DNA matches it firmly. The listing skips clone size in some rows; elsewhere it reads once, few, many or a size class.

j_call,d_call,v_call,clone_size,cdr3_aa,cdr3_nt
TRBJ1-4,TRBD1,TRBV5-1,.,CASSRTGSGGNEKLFF,TGCGCCAGCAGCAGGACAGGGAGTGGGGGAAATGAAAAACTGTTTTTT
TRBJ1-2,TRBD1,TRBV7-9,.,CASSLRTGDHGYTF,TGTGCCAGCAGCCTAAGGACAGGGGACCATGGCTACACCTTC
TRBJ2-4,TRBD1,TRBV7-2,once,CASSSTQRGQIQYF,TGTGCCAGCAGTTCCACGCAGAGGGGGCAAATTCAGTACTTC
TRBJ2-5,TRBD2,TRBV4-2,.,CASSRTSGIQETQYF,TGTGCCAGCAGCCGGACTAGCGGGATCCAAGAGACCCAGTACTTC
TRBJ2-7,.,TRBV5-1,.,CASSSLDSYEQYF,TGCGCCAGCAGCTCCCTCGACAGCTACGAGCAGTACTTC
TRBJ2-5,TRBD2,TRBV14,once,CASSPPGLAGETQYF,TGTGCCAGCAGCCCCCCGGGACTAGCGGGGGAGACCCAGTACTTC
TRBJ2-7,.,TRBV2,.,CASSAGQGPYEQYF,TGTGCCAGCAGTGCGGGTCAGGGGCCCTACGAGCAGTACTTC
TRBJ1-2,TRBD1,TRBV11-3,.,CASSPDREYGYTF,TGTGCCAGCAGCCCGGACAGGGAGTATGGCTACACCTTC
TRBJ2-3,.,TRBV7-9,.,CASREGFGSTDTQYF,TGTGCCAGCAGAGAGGGTTTTGGTAGCACAGATACGCAGTATTTT
TRBJ1-6,.,TRBV11-3,.,CASSLLQVNSPLHF,TGTGCCAGCAGCTTACTCCAGGTCAATTCACCCCTCCACTTT
TRBJ2-2,.,TRBV9,.,CASEGRGPNTGELFF,TGTGCCAGCGAGGGGCGGGGGCCGAACACCGGGGAGCTGTTTTTT
TRBJ2-7,TRBD2,TRBV12-3/TRBV12-4,once,CASTPGLAGEQYF,TGTGCCAGCACCCCGGGACTAGCCGGCGAGCAGTACTTC
TRBJ2-3,TRBD1,TRBV3-1/TRBV3-2,.,CASSAQGRTDTQYF,TGTGCCAGCAGCGCACAGGGGCGCACAGATACGCAGTATTTT
TRBJ2-1,TRBD2,TRBV24-1,.,CATSDGGLAGAPYNEQFF,TGTGCCACCAGTGATGGGGGGCTAGCGGGGGCCCCCTACAATGAGCAGTTCTTC